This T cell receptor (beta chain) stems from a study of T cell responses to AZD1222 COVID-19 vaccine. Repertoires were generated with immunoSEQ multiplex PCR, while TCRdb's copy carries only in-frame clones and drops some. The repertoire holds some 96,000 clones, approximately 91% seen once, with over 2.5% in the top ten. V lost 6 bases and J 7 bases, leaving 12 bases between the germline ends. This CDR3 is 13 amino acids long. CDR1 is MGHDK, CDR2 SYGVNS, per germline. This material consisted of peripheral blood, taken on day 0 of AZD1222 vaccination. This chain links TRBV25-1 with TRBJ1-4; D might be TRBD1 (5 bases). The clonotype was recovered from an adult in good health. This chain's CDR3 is CASSVPGLEKLFF. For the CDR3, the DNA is TGTGCCAGCAGCGTCCCGGGACTTGAAAAACTGTTTTTT.